These 30 T cell receptor beta chains were sequenced from one sample in a study of cytomegalovirus exposure and HLA in healthy donors. Only in-frame clones appear in the TCRdb table, and some are missing; sequencing was by immunoSEQ multiplex PCR. The sample holds 100,000 to 150,000 clones, 95% to 97% seen once. Sequencing input: PBMCs. The receptors come from a man aged 18-30 years in good health and CMV-seronegative.

The chain recombines TRBV27 with TRBJ1-1, with D maybe TRBD1 (6 bases). V gave up 5 bases and J gave up 0 bases, with 10 bases separating them. CDR1 is MNHEY, CDR2 SMNVEV, per germline (reference sequence). This CDR3 has 14 amino acids. The CDR3 loop reads CASSPDRMNTEAFF. CDR3 coding DNA: TGTGCCAGCAGTCCGGACAGAATGAACACTGAAGCTTTCTTT.

The chain's CDR3 is CASSRRGQGRATDTQYF. In DNA form, the CDR3 reads TGTGCCAGCAGTCGGCGGGGACAGGGCCGAGCCACAGATACGCAGTATTTT. The V and J genes are TRBV27 and TRBJ2-3, with TRBD1 matching over 9 bases. The J segment lost 2 bases and the V segment lost 5 bases, leaving 11 bases of the junction unmatched. Germline V lookup: CDR1 MNHEY, CDR2 SMNVEV (reference sequence). This CDR3 has 17 residues.

V usage is TRBV19 and J usage is TRBJ2-1, with 12 bases aligning to TRBD2. Germline values: CDR1 LNHDA, CDR2 SQIVND (reference sequence). The CDR3 extends over 14 amino acids. The V gene end was trimmed by 7 bases and the J gene end by 9 bases; junction bases not matched to a gene: 7. The CDR3: CASKTSGRVSEQFF. In nucleotides, the CDR3 is TGTGCCAGTAAGACTAGCGGGAGAGTTAGTGAGCAGTTCTTC. Drawing the rest from reference TRBV19 and TRBJ2-1, the complete variable domain is DGGITQSPKYLFRKEGQNVTLSCEQNLNHDAMYWYRQDPGQGLRLIYYSQIVNDFQKGDIAEGYSVSREKKESFPLTVTSAQKNPTAFYLCASKTSGRVSEQFFGPGTRLTVL.

V gene TRBV18 combines with J gene TRBJ2-5; 8 bases agree with TRBD2. Germline lookup yields CDR1 KGHSH and CDR2 LQKENI. V lost 5 bases to trimming and J lost 3 bases; unmatched junction nucleotides: 5. The CDR3 consists of 14 residues. CDR3 coding DNA: TGTGCCAGCTCAACTTCACTAGCGGAAGAGACCCAGTACTTC. Amino acids: CASSTSLAEETQYF.

This clone was seen once. The chain recombines TRBV11-2 with TRBJ1-1, with D unresolved. The CDR3 covers 14 residues. CDR1 SGHAT and CDR2 FQNNGV come from the germline V gene. V was clipped by 7 bases and J by 10 bases, with 22 bases between them. CDR3 in DNA: TGTGCCAGCAAGCTTAGTGGATTCGGGGTAGCAGCTTTCTTT. Translated: CASKLSGFGVAAFF.

In regard to this clone: Sequence at one end of the junction differs from germline and may be a read error. J is TRBJ1-2 and V is TRBV10-3, with 8 bases identical to TRBD1. The CDR3 is 14 amino acids. Germline V gene sequence: CDR1 ENHRY, CDR2 SYGVKD. The CDR3 is CAIRESGGYYGYTF. The CDR3 DNA is TGTGCCATCCGTGAATCAGGGGGCTATTATGGCTACACCTTC.

This chain joins TRBV19 and TRBJ1-1; D unclear. In germline, CDR1 is LNHDA, CDR2 SQIVND (reference sequence). The V end lost 5 bases, the J end lost 5 bases, and 18 bases lay between the germline ends. CDR3 length equals 15 residues. The CDR3 spells CASSPIAERETEAFF. DNA for the CDR3: TGTGCCAGTAGTCCCATAGCGGAAAGGGAGACTGAAGCTTTCTTT.

The J gene is TRBJ2-5, the V gene TRBV7-2, with TRBD2 matching over 8 bases. The V segment lost 1 base and the J segment 5 bases; nucleotides outside the gene matches: 3. CDR3 length: 14 residues. The germline V gene encodes CDR1 SGHTA and CDR2 FQGNSA. CDR3 in DNA: TGTGCCAGCAGCTTAGGGACTAGCTGGGAGACCCAGTACTTC. Its protein product is CASSLGTSWETQYF.

The gene calls are TRBV9 and TRBJ2-1, with TRBD2 matching over 11 bases. V lost 0 bases and J lost 0; bases outside the gene matches: 8. The CDR3 contains 19 residues. Germline V gene data show CDR1 as SGDLS and CDR2 as YYNGEE. CDR3: CASSVGASGRISSYNEQFF. CDR3 DNA: TGTGCCAGCAGCGTAGGGGCTAGCGGGAGGATAAGCTCCTACAATGAGCAGTTCTTC.

The gene calls are TRBV7-7 and TRBJ2-5; D is perhaps TRBD1 (7 bases). Trimming removed 6 bases from V and 1 base from J, with 21 bases in between. Germline V gives CDR1 SSHAT, CDR2 FNYEAQ (reference sequence). The CDR3 covers 17 residues. CDR3 residues: CASSPDSGGILQETQYF. DNA for the CDR3: TGTGCCAGCAGTCCCGATTCAGGGGGGATACTCCAAGAGACCCAGTACTTC.

V usage is TRBV25-1 and J usage is TRBJ1-2; 9 bases align to TRBD1. CDR3 size: 16 residues. Germline trimming cut 8 bases from V and 5 bases from J; bases unmatched to any gene: 15. The germline V gene has CDR1 MGHDK and CDR2 SYGVNS. The CDR3 DNA reads TGTGCCAGCGGAGGACAGGGGACAAATCTGGGGTATGGCTACACCTTC. Translation: CASGGQGTNLGYGYTF.

The rearrangement uses TRBV4-1 and TRBJ1-2; D unresolved. V was pared by 1 base and J by 4 bases, with 13 bases between. The germline V gene has CDR1 MGHRA and CDR2 YSYEKL. The CDR3 runs 15 residues. The CDR3 sequence: CASSQGLVAGYGYTF. CDR3 DNA: TGCGCCAGCAGCCAAGGTTTGGTGGCGGGCTATGGCTACACCTTC.

The chain uses TRBV11-1 and TRBJ2-5; 8 positions match TRBD2. CDR1 is SGHAT, CDR2 FQDESV, per germline (reference sequence). V lost 5 bases, J lost 1 base, and 15 bases stayed unmatched. The CDR3 spans 18 residues. The chain's CDR3 is CASSPGGASGRIQETQYF. CDR3 DNA sequence: TGTGCCAGCAGCCCGGGGGGGGCAAGCGGGAGAATCCAAGAGACCCAGTACTTC.

J is TRBJ1-5 and V is TRBV27, with D unresolved. CDR3 length: 16 residues. V was pared by 6 bases and J by 7 bases, with 22 bases between. In germline, CDR1 is MNHEY, CDR2 SMNVEV (reference sequence). CDR3 in amino acids: CASRPLRGMSQQPQHF. CDR3 coding DNA: TGTGCCAGCAGGCCCTTACGGGGTATGTCACAGCAGCCCCAGCATTTT.

The rearrangement links TRBV6-5 to TRBJ2-5; the D gene is possibly TRBD2 (6 bases). There are 15 residues in the CDR3. CDR1 MNHEY and CDR2 SVGAGI come from the germline V gene. V lost 0 bases and J lost 4, with 12 bases in between. CDR3 region: CASSYSTSAVETQYF. The CDR3 DNA follows: TGTGCCAGCAGTTACTCGACTAGTGCTGTAGAGACCCAGTACTTC.

The chain recombines TRBV11-3 with TRBJ2-7, with TRBD2 matching 8 bases. Germline CDR1 is SGHNT and CDR2 is YENEEA. J was trimmed by 0 bases and V by 4 bases; bases with no gene match: 11. The CDR3 consists of 17 residues. CDR3 in amino acids: CASSSRGLGTSSYEQYF. The CDR3 coding sequence is TGTGCCAGCAGCTCCCGAGGGTTAGGGACTAGCTCCTACGAGCAGTACTTC.

This clone has a single count. The chain links TRBV28 to TRBJ2-2, with 14 bases aligning to TRBD2. This CDR3 is 17 amino acids long. V lost 9 bases, J lost 4 bases, and 10 bases stayed unmatched. Per germline, CDR1 MDHEN and CDR2 SYDVKM. Here the CDR3 reads CASSRLAGGPSTGELFF. The CDR3 DNA sequence: TGTGCCAGTTCAAGACTAGCGGGAGGGCCCTCCACCGGGGAGCTGTTTTTT. The entire variable domain, with the rest obtained from reference TRBV28 and TRBJ2-2, is as follows: DVKVTQSSRYLVKRTGEKVFLECVQDMDHENMFWYRQDPGLGLRLIYFSYDVKMKEKGDIPEGYSVSREKKERFSLILESASTNQTSMYLCASSRLAGGPSTGELFFGEGSRLTVL.

The table lists this clone with a count of one. The V and J genes are TRBV27 and TRBJ1-1; 9 bases match TRBD1. V was pared by 5 bases and J by 1 base, with 8 bases of the junction left unmatched. This CDR3 is 16 amino acids long. Germline CDR1 is MNHEY and CDR2 is SMNVEV (reference sequence). DNA of the CDR3: TGTGCCAGCAGTAACCGGGACAGGGAACCGAACACTGAAGCTTTCTTT. Translated, it gives CASSNRDREPNTEAFF.

V gene TRBV28 combines with J gene TRBJ1-1, with 9 bases matching TRBD1. This CDR3 has 15 amino acids. The germline CDR1 and CDR2 sequences are MDHEN and SYDVKM. The J segment lost 1 base and the V segment lost 3 bases, leaving 3 bases of the junction unmatched. In DNA form, the CDR3 reads TGTGCCAGCAGTTTGACGGGACAGGGGAACACTGAAGCTTTCTTT. It codes for CASSLTGQGNTEAFF.

This chain links TRBV6-6 with TRBJ1-1, with no clear D. The CDR3 runs 15 residues. Trimming pared 6 bases from V and 6 bases from J, leaving 20 bases between. Germline CDR1 MNHNY, CDR2 SVGAGI (reference sequence). Written as DNA, the CDR3 is TGTGCCAGCAGAGTGGAGGGAGTAGAGAAGGCTGAAGCTTTCTTT. It codes for CASRVEGVEKAEAFF.

This clone came up a few times. The gene calls are TRBV7-2 and TRBJ1-5; D call uncertain. The CDR3 is 13 amino acids. V was trimmed by 5 bases and J by 4 bases, leaving 9 bases between them. The germline V gene has CDR1 SGHTA and CDR2 FQGNSA. CDR3 in amino acids: CASSPNKNQPQHF. DNA for the CDR3: TGTGCCAGCAGCCCAAACAAGAATCAGCCCCAGCATTTT.

The chain combines TRBV7-6 with TRBJ1-1; 11 bases are a match to TRBD1. The V gene end was trimmed by 1 base and the J gene end by 1 base; junction bases not matched to a gene: 2. In germline, CDR1 is SGHVS, CDR2 FNYEAQ. This CDR3 region has 16 residues. The CDR3 nucleotides are TGTGCCAGCAGCTTAGGGACAGGGGGCCGGAACACTGAAGCTTTCTTT. It translates to CASSLGTGGRNTEAFF.

The gene calls are TRBV19 and TRBJ2-3; TRBD2 might be the D (5 bases). The V end lost 3 bases, the J end lost 2 bases, and 12 bases lay between the germline ends. Germline loops: CDR1 LNHDA, CDR2 SQIVND (reference sequence). The CDR3 covers 15 residues. This chain's CDR3 is CASSMGSGFTDTQYF. The DNA of the CDR3 is TGTGCCAGTAGTATGGGGAGCGGTTTCACAGATACGCAGTATTTT.

The chain recombines TRBV28 with TRBJ2-7, with 10 bases fitting TRBD2. V trimming: 6 bases; J trimming: 2 bases; junction bases outside the gene matches: 10. Germline assignment: CDR1 MDHEN and CDR2 SYDVKM. There are 16 residues in the CDR3. The CDR3 coding sequence is TGTGCCAGCAGACCCCCAGCGGGAGGGCGGGCCTACGAGCAGTACTTC. Translation gives CASRPPAGGRAYEQYF.

The genes are TRBV5-1 and TRBJ2-6, with D possibly matching TRBD1 (5 bases). Germline lookup yields CDR1 SGHRS and CDR2 YFSETQ. This CDR3 has 15 amino acids. The V gene lost 3 bases and the J gene lost 2 bases, with 9 bases spanning the gap. The CDR3 DNA is TGCGCCAGCAGCTCCCAGACAGCTGGGGCCAACGTCCTGACTTTC. It codes for CASSSQTAGANVLTF.

The V and J genes are TRBV6-1 and TRBJ2-7; 9 positions agree with TRBD1. This CDR3 has 14 amino acids. The J segment lost 5 bases and the V segment lost 5 bases, leaving 7 bases of the junction unmatched. Germline V lookup: CDR1 MNHNS, CDR2 SASEGT. The CDR3 bases are TGTGCCAGCAGTAGTGACAGGGGGGTCGACGAGCAGTACTTC. It specifies CASSSDRGVDEQYF.

The chain combines TRBV11-3 with TRBJ2-1, with 10 bases that match TRBD2. The CDR3 has 16 amino acids. CDR1 and CDR2 (germline): SGHNT, YENEEA. The ends lost 5 bases at V and 8 bases at J; junction bases unmatched: 12. The CDR3 DNA sequence: TGTGCCAGCAGCACCCGGACTAGCGGACCAAGGGATGAGCAGTTCTTC. Its translation: CASSTRTSGPRDEQFF.

The V gene is TRBV7-9, the J gene TRBJ2-2; TRBD2 might be the D (6 bases). Trimming pared 4 bases from V and 6 bases from J, leaving 12 bases between. The CDR3 totals 14 residues. Germline loops: CDR1 SEHNR, CDR2 FQNEAQ (reference sequence). The CDR3 sequence: CASSYGGRAGELFF. In nucleotides, the CDR3 is TGTGCCAGCAGCTACGGGGGTAGGGCCGGGGAGCTGTTTTTT.

The chain has TRBV7-8 and TRBJ2-7; 11 bases agree with TRBD2. V gave up 5 bases and J gave up 2 bases; unmatched junction bases: 14. CDR1 and CDR2 (germline): SGHVS, FQNEAQ. This CDR3 is built from 18 residues. The CDR3 DNA sequence: TGTGCCAGCAGCCTAGAAGGGGTTAGCGGGAGGGCCGCCTACGAGCAGTACTTC. This encodes CASSLEGVSGRAAYEQYF.

J is TRBJ1-5 and V is TRBV11-3; D gene unclear. The CDR3 is 13 amino acids. Between the trimmed V and J ends, which lost 2 bases and 5 bases, there was a span of 7 bases. CDR1 SGHNT and CDR2 YENEEA come from the germline V gene. The CDR3 DNA follows: TGTGCCAGCAGCTTATCCCTAGATCAGCCCCAGCATTTT. Amino acids: CASSLSLDQPQHF. The entire variable domain, with the rest obtained from reference TRBV11-3 and TRBJ1-5, is as follows: EAGVVQSPRYKIIEKKQPVAFWCNPISGHNTLYWYLQNLGQGPELLIRYENEEAVDDSQLPKDRFSAERLKGVDSTLKIQPAELGDSAVYLCASSLSLDQPQHFGDGTRLSIL.